One sample yielded the 14 T cell receptor beta chains listed below, sequenced in a study of T cells after yellow fever vaccination. One entry per CDR3 protein results from TCRdb running MiXCR on the 5' RACE reads. In the table there are about 110,000 distinct CDR3 sequences, approximately 8.4% of which are singletons. This specimen was CD8+ T cells sorted from PBMCs, taken 45 days after the yellow fever booster vaccination. The source of these receptors is a man younger than 45 who received the YFV17D yellow fever vaccine.

This clonotype was counted many times. The gene calls are TRBV12-5 and TRBJ2-1; D remains unclear. CDR1 is LGHNT, CDR2 FRNRAP, per germline. CDR3 length: 13 amino acids. The V end was cut by 5 bases, the J end by 0 bases, with 5 bases between. CDR3 amino acids: CASGLSSYNEQFF. DNA of the CDR3: TGTGCTAGTGGTCTCAGCTCCTACAATGAGCAGTTCTTC.

This clonotype was counted at least ten times. V usage is TRBV10-2 and J usage is TRBJ2-1, with D possibly matching TRBD2 (5 bases). The germline V and J ends were trimmed by 8 bases and 9 bases, with 14 bases remaining between them. This CDR3 spans 12 amino acids. Germline V gives CDR1 WSHSY, CDR2 SAAADI. DNA of the CDR3: TGCGCCAGCCACGGAGGTTCTCTTGAGCAGTTCTTC. Amino acids: CASHGGSLEQFF.

V usage is TRBV25-1 and J usage is TRBJ2-5; D is unclear. The CDR3 covers 13 residues. V lost 3 bases and J 4 bases, leaving 9 bases between the germline ends. The germline gives CDR1 MGHDK, CDR2 SYGVNS. In DNA, the CDR3 is TGTGCCAGCAGTGAGGAAAATGGAGAGACCCAGTACTTC. Protein product: CASSEENGETQYF.

In its sample, this clonotype was seen once. The CDR3 region has the DNA TGTGCCAGCAGCCCACGACTAGCGGGAGGCAACACCGGGGAGCTGTTTTTT. It encodes CASSPRLAGGNTGELFF. The chain combines TRBV7-2 with TRBJ2-2; TRBD2 aligns across 13 bases. V was pared by 5 bases and J by 2 bases, with 5 bases of the junction left unmatched. The CDR3 runs to 17 residues. Germline-derived CDR1 and CDR2 are SGHTA and FQGNSA.

In its sample, this clonotype was seen a few times. A much larger clone is a single base away; this may be a read error. The chain is built from TRBV29-1 and TRBJ2-3; D uncertain. The CDR3 runs to 11 residues. Germline V gene sequence: CDR1 SQVTM, CDR2 ANQGSEA. V was cut by 7 bases and J by 6 bases, with 11 bases left in between. For the CDR3, the DNA is TGCAGCGAGGGTGATTTTGATACGCAGTATTTT. Translating it yields CSEGDFDTQYF.

In its sample, this clonotype was seen many times. The chain is built from TRBV13 and TRBJ1-1, with D perhaps matching TRBD1 (6 bases). V was pared by 1 base and J by 3 bases, with 18 bases between. This CDR3 is built from 17 residues. CDR1 and CDR2 from the germline V gene are PRHDT and FYEKMQ (reference sequence). The CDR3 DNA follows: TGTGCCAGCAGCTTAGAGGCTTATGGGGGCGCTGACACTGAAGCTTTCTTT. Translated: CASSLEAYGGADTEAFF.

This clonotype has just a few counts. CDR3 sequence reads: CASSSHPGTSGSGQFF. CDR3 coding DNA: TGTGCCAGCAGCTCGCATCCCGGGACTAGCGGGAGTGGCCAGTTCTTC. The V call is TRBV5-5, the J call TRBJ2-1; 14 positions agree with TRBD2. Germline loops: CDR1 SGHKS, CDR2 YYEKEE (reference sequence). The CDR3 runs to 16 residues. The V gene end was trimmed by 3 bases and the J gene end by 13 bases; junction bases not matched to a gene: 12.

This clonotype was seen repeatedly, ten times or more. The chain uses TRBV29-1 and TRBJ1-3; 7 bases agree with TRBD1. The germline CDR1 and CDR2 sequences are SQVTM and ANQGSEA. After removal of 6 bases from V and 8 bases from J, the junction contained 16 bases not matched to a gene. The CDR3 has 15 amino acids. CDR3 sequence (DNA): TGCAGCGTCAAAGGGGGGGACAGAACCCTGGACACCATATATTTT. Translating gives CSVKGGDRTLDTIYF.

This clonotype was observed at least ten times. V usage is TRBV20-1 and J usage is TRBJ2-5; 7 nucleotides align to TRBD1. CDR1 is DFQATT and CDR2 is SNEGSKA in the germline V gene (reference sequence). CDR3 length equals 13 residues. V was pared by 5 bases and J by 2 bases, with 5 bases of the junction left unmatched. CDR3 amino acids: CSAAGTVQETQYF. CDR3 bases: TGCAGTGCTGCCGGGACAGTACAAGAGACCCAGTACTTC.

This clonotype was counted many times. The chain is built from TRBV7-9 and TRBJ2-2, with D possibly being TRBD2 (5 bases). The CDR3 is made up of 15 amino acids. V was clipped by 3 bases and J by 6 bases, with 14 bases between them. Per the germline V gene, CDR1 is SEHNR and CDR2 is FQNEAQ (reference sequence). In DNA form, the CDR3 reads TGTGCCAGCAGCTTGGCGCGGCTCGGGGCCGGGGAGCTGTTTTTT. Its protein is CASSLARLGAGELFF.

This clonotype came up a few times. The genes are TRBV12-3 or TRBV12-4 and TRBJ2-3, with 12 bases fitting TRBD2. Trimming removed 8 bases from V and 6 bases from J; junction bases left unmatched: 9. This CDR3 has 15 amino acids. The CDR3 protein is CASGTGLAGLDTQYF. Here the CDR3 DNA reads TGTGCCAGCGGTACCGGACTAGCGGGATTGGATACGCAGTATTTT.

This chain joins TRBV7-8 and TRBJ1-1; D is undetermined. Germline CDR1 SGHVS, CDR2 FQNEAQ. This CDR3 region has 13 residues. The V gene lost 5 bases and the J gene lost 1 base, with 8 bases spanning the gap. CDR3 amino acids: CASSPKWNTEAFF. CDR3 nucleotide sequence: TGTGCCAGCAGCCCGAAGTGGAACACTGAAGCTTTCTTT.

This clonotype was observed at least ten times. The rearrangement links TRBV7-8 to TRBJ2-7; tentatively, D is TRBD2 (5 bases). This CDR3 spans 12 amino acids. V was clipped by 5 bases and J by 5 bases, with 10 bases between them. The V gene's germline CDR1 is SGHVS and CDR2 FQNEAQ. This CDR3 is CASSPGLDEQYF. The CDR3 DNA reads TGTGCCAGCAGCCCAGGACTGGACGAGCAGTACTTC. Together with reference TRBV7-8 and TRBJ2-7, the CDR3 gives the full variable domain: GAGVSQSPRYKVAKRGQDVALRCDPISGHVSLFWYQQALGQGPEFLTYFQNEAQLDKSGLPSDRFFAERPEGSVSTLKIQRTQQEDSAVYLCASSPGLDEQYFGPGTRLTVT.

This clonotype was counted at least ten times. The J gene is TRBJ1-2, the V gene TRBV9; the D is unclear. The CDR3 is 12 amino acids. Germline V gives CDR1 SGDLS, CDR2 YYNGEE. The ends were cut back, 3 bases at V and 1 base at J, with 4 bases in the middle. In nucleotides, the CDR3 is TGTGCCAGCAGCGCAAATAACTATGGCTACACCTTC. Its protein product is CASSANNYGYTF. The full variable domain, its missing parts supplied by reference TRBV9 and TRBJ1-2, is DSGVTQTPKHLITATGQRVTLRCSPRSGDLSVYWYQQSLDQGLQFLIQYYNGEERAKGNILERFSAQQFPDLHSELNLSSLELGDSALYFCASSANNYGYTFGSGTRLTVV.